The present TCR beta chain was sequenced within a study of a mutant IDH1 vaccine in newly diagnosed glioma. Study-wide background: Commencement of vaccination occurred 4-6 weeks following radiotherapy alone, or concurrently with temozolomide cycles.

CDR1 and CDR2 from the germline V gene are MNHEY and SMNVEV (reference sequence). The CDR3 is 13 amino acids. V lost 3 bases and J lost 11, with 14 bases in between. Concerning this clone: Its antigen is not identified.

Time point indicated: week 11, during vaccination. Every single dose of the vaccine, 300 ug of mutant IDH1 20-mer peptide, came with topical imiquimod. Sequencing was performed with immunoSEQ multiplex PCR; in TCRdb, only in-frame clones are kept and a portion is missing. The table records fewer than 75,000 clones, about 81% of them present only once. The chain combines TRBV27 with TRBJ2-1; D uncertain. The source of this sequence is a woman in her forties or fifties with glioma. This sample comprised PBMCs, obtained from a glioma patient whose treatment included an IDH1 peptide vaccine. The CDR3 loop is CASSFLPLAKQFF. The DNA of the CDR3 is TGTGCCAGCAGTTTTCTGCCTCTCGCTAAGCAGTTCTTC.